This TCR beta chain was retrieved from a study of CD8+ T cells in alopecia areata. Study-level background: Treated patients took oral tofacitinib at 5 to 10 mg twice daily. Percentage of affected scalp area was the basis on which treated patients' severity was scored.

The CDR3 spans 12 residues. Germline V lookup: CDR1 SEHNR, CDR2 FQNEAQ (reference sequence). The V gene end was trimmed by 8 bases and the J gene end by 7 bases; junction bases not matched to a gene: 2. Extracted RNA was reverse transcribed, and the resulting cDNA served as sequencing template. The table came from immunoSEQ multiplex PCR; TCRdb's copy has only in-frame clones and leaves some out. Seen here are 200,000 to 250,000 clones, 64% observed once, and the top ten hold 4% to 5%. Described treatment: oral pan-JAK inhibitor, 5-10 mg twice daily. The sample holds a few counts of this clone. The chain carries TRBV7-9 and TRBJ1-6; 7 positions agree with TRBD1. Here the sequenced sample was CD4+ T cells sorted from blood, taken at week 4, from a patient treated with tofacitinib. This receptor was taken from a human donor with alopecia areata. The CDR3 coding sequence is TGTGCCAGCCAGGGGGGGAATTCACCCCTCCACTTT. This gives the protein CASQGGNSPLHF.